The next 8 T cell receptor beta chains were all read from a single sample in a study of cytomegalovirus exposure and HLA in healthy donors. 13 Jbeta primers and 60 Vbeta primers were used for the PCR. Produced via immunoSEQ multiplex PCR; TCRdb's table is partial and in-frame only. The sample shows some 200,000 clones, 60% to 80% of them seen only once. Sequenced material: PBMCs. These receptors originate from a man aged 18 to 29 in good health and CMV-seronegative.

Comments on this clone: Within the sample, other DNA sequences also encode this same CDR3. This rearrangement joins TRBV6-5 to TRBJ2-2; possible D gene TRBD1, 6 bases. Trimming took off 0 bases at V and 6 bases at J, with 8 bases between the two ends. In germline, CDR1 is MNHEY, CDR2 SVGAGI. This CDR3 contains 14 residues. CDR3 sequence (DNA): TGTGCCAGCAGTTACTCACAGGGCGCCGGGGAGCTGTTTTTT. Protein product: CASSYSQGAGELFF.

This clone was seen only once. J is TRBJ1-1 and V is TRBV6-5; a possible D gene is TRBD1 (6 bases). The CDR3 totals 13 residues. Trimming stripped 6 bases from V and 4 bases from J, with 12 bases between. Looked up from germline, CDR1 is MNHEY and CDR2 is SVGAGI. The chain's CDR3 is CASRTGFGTEAFF. In nucleotides, the CDR3 is TGTGCCAGCAGAACAGGGTTTGGCACTGAAGCTTTCTTT.

This clone was counted a single time. The chain combines TRBV7-2 with TRBJ1-4; 11 bases map to TRBD1. The V and J ends lost 5 bases and 7 bases, in that order; junction bases with no gene match: 9. In germline, CDR1 is SGHTA, CDR2 FQGNSA. This CDR3 is built from 16 residues. The CDR3 sequence is CASSPRTGGIGEKLFF. CDR3 coding DNA: TGTGCCAGCAGCCCCCGGACAGGGGGCATTGGTGAAAAACTGTTTTTT. Using reference TRBV7-2 and TRBJ1-4 for the parts outside the CDR3, the full variable domain is GAGVSQSPSNKVTEKGKDVELRCDPISGHTALYWYRQSLGQGLEFLIYFQGNSAPDKSGLPSDRFSAERTGGSVSTLTIQRTQQEDSAVYLCASSPRTGGIGEKLFFGSGTQLSVL.

The chain combines TRBV27 with TRBJ1-1; 7 bases fit TRBD1. The CDR3 runs 13 residues. J lost 3 bases, V lost 3 bases, and 1 base had no gene match. Germline-derived CDR1 and CDR2 are MNHEY and SMNVEV (reference sequence). CDR3 nucleotides: TGTGCCAGCAGTTTGGGACAGTACACTGAAGCTTTCTTT. Its translation: CASSLGQYTEAFF.

This clone was found a few times. The chain uses TRBV30 and TRBJ2-7; TRBD2 aligns across 9 bases. CDR3 length: 14 residues. The V segment lost 8 bases and the J segment 0 bases; nucleotides outside the gene matches: 8. Germline V gene sequence: CDR1 GTSNPN, CDR2 SVGIG (reference sequence). As DNA, the CDR3 is TGTGCCCTTACCCTAGCGGGGACCTCCTACGAGCAGTACTTC. Its protein is CALTLAGTSYEQYF.

This rearrangement joins TRBV11-3 to TRBJ1-1; unclear D gene. V lost 2 bases and J 3 bases, leaving 7 bases between the germline ends. The CDR3 loop spans 13 amino acids. Germline V gene lookup returns CDR1 SGHNT and CDR2 YENEEA. The CDR3: CASSLQEDTEAFF. Here the CDR3 DNA reads TGTGCCAGCAGCTTACAGGAGGACACTGAAGCTTTCTTT.

The chain joins TRBV27 to TRBJ2-7, with D hard to call. CDR1 and CDR2 (germline): MNHEY, SMNVEV (reference sequence). With 2 bases removed from V and 4 bases from J, the gap between germline ends came to 9 bases. This CDR3 has 13 residues. CDR3 bases: TGTGCCAGCAGTTTAAGCAGGTGGTACGAGCAGTACTTC. It yields the protein CASSLSRWYEQYF.

V gene TRBV2 combines with J gene TRBJ1-1, with 8 bases aligning to TRBD1. This CDR3 spans 16 amino acids. After removal of 1 base from V and 11 bases from J, the junction contained 15 bases not matched to a gene. Germline CDR1 reads SNHLY; CDR2 reads FYNNEI. CDR3 in amino acids: CASSEGQGANLRGAFF. CDR3 nucleotides: TGTGCCAGCAGTGAAGGGCAGGGGGCTAATCTAAGGGGGGCTTTCTTT. Variable domain in full (rest from reference TRBV2 and TRBJ1-1): EPEVTQTPSHQVTQMGQEVILRCVPISNHLYFYWYRQILGQKVEFLVSFYNNEISEKSEIFDDQFSVERPDGSNFTLKIRSTKLEDSAMYFCASSEGQGANLRGAFFGQGTRLTVV.